These 25 T cell receptor beta chains share one sample of origin, sequenced in a study of T cells in Graves' hyperthyroidism and ophthalmopathy. Amplification yielded TCR beta CDR3 regions, with RNA transcripts as the source. HTBI primers were employed in a first-round RT-PCR of the TCR CDR3. TCRdb re-called the multiplex PCR reads through MiXCR, storing one row per CDR3 protein. The repertoire holds approximately 740,000 distinct CDR3 sequences, with approximately 14% as singletons. Specimen: blood. All receptors come from a woman aged 18-29 years with Graves' hyperthyroidism.

This clonotype turned up a few times. The chain employs TRBV19 and TRBJ2-7; perhaps D is TRBD1 or TRBD2 (5 bases each). V was pared by 3 bases and J by 5 bases, with 17 bases between. The CDR3 length is 15 residues. Germline CDR1 reads LNHDA; CDR2 reads SQIVND (reference sequence). CDR3 sequence: CASSIPGTGGDEQYF. The CDR3 coding sequence is TGTGCCAGTAGTATCCCCGGGACCGGTGGGGACGAGCAGTACTTC.

This clonotype was seen a few times. The chain combines TRBV7-2 with TRBJ1-4; D is unclear. V lost 4 bases to trimming and J lost 8 bases, with 11 bases between them. In germline, CDR1 is SGHTA, CDR2 FQGNSA. This CDR3 contains 13 residues. CDR3 in DNA: TGTGCCAGCAGCTCACGAGGTTCCGAAAAACTGTTTTTT. This translates into CASSSRGSEKLFF.

This chain joins TRBV13 and TRBJ2-1, with D possibly being TRBD2 (5 bases). The CDR3 covers 12 residues. In germline, CDR1 is PRHDT, CDR2 FYEKMQ (reference sequence). V lost 8 bases, J lost 5 bases, and 10 bases lay in between. Here the CDR3 reads CASQWRHNEQFF. DNA of the CDR3: TGTGCCAGCCAATGGAGGCACAATGAGCAGTTCTTC.

Many counts were recorded for this clonotype. The V call is TRBV20-1, the J call TRBJ2-5; the match to TRBD2 covers 8 bases. With V trimmed by 0 bases and J by 4 bases, 19 bases remained unmatched. Germline assignment: CDR1 DFQATT and CDR2 SNEGSKA (reference sequence). The CDR3 runs 19 residues. CDR3 coding DNA: TGCAGTGCTAGAGATACGAAGGTGGGAGCGGGAGTTTGGGGAGAGACCCAGTACTTC. Translating it yields CSARDTKVGAGVWGETQYF.

The sample holds many counts of this clonotype. V is TRBV7-2 and J is TRBJ2-6; 11 nucleotides line up with TRBD1. This CDR3 has 19 residues. Losses at the gene ends were 1 base for V and 0 bases for J; bases not matched to a gene: 5. The V gene's germline CDR1 is SGHTA and CDR2 FQGNSA. The CDR3 reads CASSLGGDRGFSGANVLTF. In nucleotides, the CDR3 is TGTGCCAGCAGCTTAGGAGGGGACAGGGGGTTCTCTGGGGCCAACGTCCTGACTTTC.

The V gene is TRBV4-1, the J gene TRBJ1-5; 10 bases match TRBD1. The germline V gene has CDR1 MGHRA and CDR2 YSYEKL. V dropped 2 bases and J dropped 5; count of bases not matched to a gene: 3. The CDR3 runs to 15 residues. CDR3 region: CASSQLGQGDQPQHF. DNA for the CDR3: TGCGCCAGCAGCCAACTTGGACAGGGGGATCAGCCCCAGCATTTT.

The chain joins TRBV12-3 or TRBV12-4 to TRBJ2-7; TRBD1 agrees at 10 bases. Germline trimming cut 3 bases from V and 2 bases from J; bases unmatched to any gene: 7. The CDR3 is 16 residues long. CDR3 coding DNA: TGTGCCAGCAGTTTGGGACAGGGGTCCCCAGCCTACGAGCAGTACTTC. Protein: CASSLGQGSPAYEQYF.

This clonotype has a handful of counts. This rearrangement joins TRBV27 to TRBJ2-2; D gene unclear. This CDR3 contains 14 residues. Germline V gene lookup returns CDR1 MNHEY and CDR2 SMNVEV (reference sequence). Trimming stripped 3 bases from V and 2 bases from J, with 7 bases between. The CDR3 is CASSFSTNTGELFF. CDR3 in DNA: TGTGCCAGCAGTTTCTCGACTAACACCGGGGAGCTGTTTTTT.

This clonotype has ten or more counts. The chain couples TRBV3-1 to TRBJ1-1; D is unresolved. From germline, CDR1 is LGHDT and CDR2 YNNKEL (reference sequence). Trimming took 7 bases from V and 6 from J, leaving 15 bases between them. The CDR3 spans 13 residues. Here the CDR3 reads CASNRRGGAEAFF. The CDR3 DNA reads TGTGCCAGCAACCGACGAGGTGGGGCTGAAGCTTTCTTT.

This clonotype has ten or more counts. The chain uses TRBV20-1 and TRBJ2-7, with 8 bases identical to TRBD2. J gave up 2 bases and V 0 bases, and 3 bases lay outside the gene matches. Germline loops: CDR1 DFQATT, CDR2 SNEGSKA (reference sequence). This CDR3 spans 14 amino acids. This CDR3 is CSAREAGAPYEQYF. DNA for the CDR3: TGCAGTGCTAGAGAAGCGGGAGCCCCCTACGAGCAGTACTTC.

V gene TRBV24-1 combines with J gene TRBJ2-5; weak D call: TRBD1 (5 bases). Trimming left V 3 bases short and J 0 bases short, with 10 bases between. The CDR3 contains 15 residues. The germline V gene has CDR1 KGHDR and CDR2 SFDVKD. The CDR3 DNA reads TGTGCCACCAGTGATCCAGGGCCGTACCAAGAGACCCAGTACTTC. Translating gives CATSDPGPYQETQYF.

The genes are TRBV28 and TRBJ1-4, with 8 bases lining up with TRBD1. Trimming removed 6 bases from V and 7 bases from J; junction bases left unmatched: 7. This CDR3 comprises 14 residues. Germline CDR1 and CDR2: MDHEN and SYDVKM. CDR3 DNA: TGTGCCAGCAGCTCGGGACAGGAAGGTGAAAAACTGTTTTTT. Translating gives CASSSGQEGEKLFF.

In this sample, this clonotype turned up many times. This chain joins TRBV18 and TRBJ2-7; D unclear. The V end was cut by 3 bases, the J end by 7 bases, with 16 bases between. This CDR3 is 14 amino acids long. The germline gives CDR1 KGHSH, CDR2 LQKENI. CDR3 region: CASSPVREAREQYF. The CDR3, as DNA: TGTGCCAGCTCACCGGTGCGTGAGGCACGAGAGCAGTACTTC.

This clonotype was detected many times. The chain links TRBV7-8 to TRBJ2-1; 7 bases align to TRBD2. In germline, CDR1 is SGHVS, CDR2 FQNEAQ. V was clipped by 1 base and J by 0 bases; unmatched bases: 3. This CDR3 is 16 amino acids long. The DNA for the CDR3 is TGTGCCAGCAGCTTAGAAGCGGGGACCTCCTACAATGAGCAGTTCTTC. Protein sequence: CASSLEAGTSYNEQFF.

This clonotype was picked up many times. The chain couples TRBV2 to TRBJ2-2; tentatively, D is TRBD1 (6 bases). Looked up from germline, CDR1 is SNHLY and CDR2 is FYNNEI. V lost 4 bases to trimming and J lost 3 bases, with 12 bases between them. There are 15 residues in the CDR3. CDR3 protein: CASSANRADTGELFF. CDR3 nucleotide sequence: TGTGCCAGCAGTGCGAACAGGGCGGACACCGGGGAGCTGTTTTTT.

This clonotype was seen at least ten times. V gene TRBV28 combines with J gene TRBJ1-1; a possible D gene is TRBD1 (5 bases). The CDR3 consists of 16 residues. CDR1 is MDHEN and CDR2 is SYDVKM in the germline V gene. The germline V and J ends were trimmed by 3 bases and 0 bases, with 14 bases remaining between them. The CDR3 is CASSFGSWGLNTEAFF. The CDR3 bases are TGTGCCAGCAGTTTTGGGTCCTGGGGCTTGAACACTGAAGCTTTCTTT.

This clonotype occurred a few times. The V and J genes are TRBV6-1 and TRBJ1-4; weak D call: TRBD1 (5 bases). CDR3 length equals 15 residues. Per the germline V gene, CDR1 is MNHNS and CDR2 is SASEGT. The V end lost 5 bases, the J end lost 0 bases, and 10 bases lay between the germline ends. Here the CDR3 reads CASSPPTATNEKLFF. The CDR3 nucleotides read TGTGCCAGCAGTCCTCCGACAGCAACTAATGAAAAACTGTTTTTT.

This clonotype was detected ten times or more. The chain uses TRBV2 and TRBJ1-1, with D possibly being TRBD1 (5 bases). CDR1 SNHLY and CDR2 FYNNEI come from the germline V gene. V shed 6 bases and J shed 4 bases, with 15 bases lying between them. There are 14 residues in the CDR3. The CDR3 sequence: CASRTTQGGTEAFF. The DNA for the CDR3 is TGTGCCAGCAGGACCACCCAGGGTGGCACTGAAGCTTTCTTT.

This clonotype was counted many times. The chain employs TRBV20-1 and TRBJ2-1, with TRBD2 identical over 8 bases. CDR1 and CDR2 from the germline V gene are DFQATT and SNEGSKA (reference sequence). This CDR3 region has 13 residues. Losses at the gene ends were 4 bases for V and 7 bases for J; bases not matched to a gene: 6. CDR3 coding DNA: TGCAGTGCTAACAGCGGGAGTCTTAATGAGCAGTTCTTC. Its translation: CSANSGSLNEQFF.

The CDR3 DNA reads as TGTGCCAGCAGTTTAGACAGGGTATATGAGACCCAGTACTTC. Amino acids: CASSLDRVYETQYF. The V and J genes are TRBV28 and TRBJ2-5; 7 nucleotides match TRBD1. There are 14 residues in the CDR3. V was pared by 2 bases and J by 5 bases, with 5 bases of the junction left unmatched. Germline CDR1 is MDHEN and CDR2 is SYDVKM.

This clonotype was counted ten times or more. This chain links TRBV20-1 with TRBJ2-7; 11 nucleotides agree with TRBD2. Germline CDR1 and CDR2: DFQATT and SNEGSKA (reference sequence). This CDR3 has 14 residues. After removal of 4 bases from V and 6 bases from J, the junction contained 8 bases not matched to a gene. The chain's CDR3 is CSATLAGVLSEQYF. The CDR3 region has the DNA TGCAGTGCTACACTAGCGGGAGTTCTGAGCGAGCAGTACTTC.

This clonotype appeared many times. The chain employs TRBV28 and TRBJ2-7; the D gene is possibly TRBD1 (6 bases). Germline CDR1 and CDR2: MDHEN and SYDVKM. The CDR3 sequence is 13 residues long. Trimming took off 5 bases at V and 2 bases at J, with 10 bases between the two ends. The CDR3 reads CASSRDKTYEQYF. CDR3 nucleotide sequence: TGTGCCAGCAGTAGGGACAAAACCTACGAGCAGTACTTC.

There are many counts of this clonotype. The rearrangement links TRBV12-3 or TRBV12-4 to TRBJ2-3; D could derive from TRBD1 or TRBD2 (5 bases each). This CDR3 is 16 amino acids long. V lost 6 bases, J lost 0 bases, and 16 bases lay in between. CDR3: CASRQRGGQSTDTQYF. CDR3 bases: TGTGCCAGCAGGCAAAGAGGAGGACAAAGCACAGATACGCAGTATTTT.

The rearrangement links TRBV19 to TRBJ2-1; no firm D call. Trimming cost V 4 bases and J 6 bases, with 10 bases left between them. This CDR3 contains 13 residues. Germline CDR1 is LNHDA and CDR2 is SQIVND (reference sequence). This CDR3 is CASSTPHINEQFF. CDR3 coding DNA: TGTGCCAGTAGTACCCCCCATATCAATGAGCAGTTCTTC. Combining the CDR3 with reference TRBV19 and TRBJ2-1 gives the whole variable domain DGGITQSPKYLFRKEGQNVTLSCEQNLNHDAMYWYRQDPGQGLRLIYYSQIVNDFQKGDIAEGYSVSREKKESFPLTVTSAQKNPTAFYLCASSTPHINEQFFGPGTRLTVL.

The rearrangement links TRBV6-1 to TRBJ2-7, with D uncertain. Germline CDR1 reads MNHNS; CDR2 reads SASEGT. Trimming removed 7 bases from V and 2 bases from J, with 9 bases in between. The CDR3 extends over 12 amino acids. CDR3 coding DNA: TGTGCCAGCACCCCCTCTCCCTACGAGCAGTACTTC. This codes for CASTPSPYEQYF.